The 32 T cell receptor beta chains presented below share a single source sample, sequenced in a study of blood T cell repertoires in COVID-19. Method: immunoSEQ multiplex PCR; TCRdb's copy keeps in-frame clones and lacks some. The repertoire holds more than 75,000 clones, with roughly 88% as singletons. The specimen was peripheral blood. Every receptor here comes from a man aged 60 to 69 with acute or convalescent COVID-19.

This sequence joins TRBV7-3 and TRBJ2-1; 7 bases map to TRBD2. In germline, CDR1 is SGHTA, CDR2 FQGTGA. Trimming removed 2 bases from V and 0 bases from J; junction bases left unmatched: 4. CDR3 length: 16 amino acids. CDR3 bases: TGTGCCAGCAGCTTATATCAGCGGGGCTCCTACAATGAGCAGTTCTTC. Protein: CASSLYQRGSYNEQFF.

Only one count was recorded for this clone. The chain links TRBV19 to TRBJ2-1; 11 nucleotides line up with TRBD2. In germline, CDR1 is LNHDA, CDR2 SQIVND (reference sequence). The V and J ends lost 8 bases and 0 bases, in that order; junction bases with no gene match: 15. The CDR3 totals 19 residues. The CDR3 spells CASRPPTSGILSSYNEQFF. In DNA form, the CDR3 reads TGTGCCAGTCGCCCTCCGACTAGCGGGATCCTAAGCTCCTACAATGAGCAGTTCTTC.

The V and J genes are TRBV5-3 and TRBJ2-2; D might be TRBD1 (5 bases). TRBV5-3 is flagged as an ORF with uncertain function. Trimming removed 3 bases from V and 7 bases from J, with 16 bases in between. The CDR3 covers 15 residues. The chain's CDR3 is CARSSATELIGELFF. In DNA form, the CDR3 reads TGTGCCAGAAGCTCCGCGACAGAGCTTATCGGGGAGCTGTTTTTT.

The table lists this clone with a count of one. This chain links TRBV27 with TRBJ1-5; 8 bases agree with TRBD1. Germline V gene sequence: CDR1 MNHEY, CDR2 SMNVEV (reference sequence). The CDR3 contains 19 residues. After removal of 3 bases from V and 6 bases from J, the junction contained 19 bases not matched to a gene. The CDR3, as DNA: TGTGCCAGCAGTTTTGGGGGCCCCGGACAGGGCGGGCCCAGTCAGCCCCAGCATTTT. Its protein product is CASSFGGPGQGGPSQPQHF.

This clone was counted a few times. The CDR3 bases are TGCGCCAGCAGTGAGTCGGGATGGCGGGTCAGCACAGATACGCAGTATTTT. Encoded protein: CASSESGWRVSTDTQYF. This rearrangement joins TRBV10-2 to TRBJ2-3; tentatively, D is TRBD2 (5 bases). Deletions cut 0 bases from V and 0 bases from J, with 13 bases between. The CDR3 consists of 17 residues. CDR1 is WSHSY and CDR2 is SAAADI in the germline V gene.

The gene calls are TRBV5-5 and TRBJ2-3; D possibly corresponds to TRBD2 (5 bases). The germline CDR1 and CDR2 sequences are SGHKS and YYEKEE (reference sequence). The CDR3 spans 15 residues. With 5 bases removed from V and 0 bases from J, the gap between germline ends came to 13 bases. The CDR3 DNA is TGTGCCAGCAGACCCCGGGATTCTAGCACAGATACGCAGTATTTT. Its protein is CASRPRDSSTDTQYF.

V usage is TRBV28 and J usage is TRBJ2-2; 10 bases fit TRBD2. The CDR3 has 15 amino acids. Looked up from germline, CDR1 is MDHEN and CDR2 is SYDVKM. J was trimmed by 4 bases and V by 2 bases; bases with no gene match: 1. This chain's CDR3 is CASSLLAGVTGELFF. Written as DNA, the CDR3 is TGTGCCAGCAGTTTACTAGCGGGGGTCACCGGGGAGCTGTTTTTT.

The CDR3 spells CASSLQVPVQETQYF. In DNA form, the CDR3 reads TGTGCCAGCAGCCTACAGGTCCCGGTACAAGAGACCCAGTACTTC. The chain has TRBV28 and TRBJ2-5; D possibly corresponds to TRBD1 (5 bases). The CDR3 spans 15 residues. Germline CDR1 reads MDHEN; CDR2 reads SYDVKM. V was trimmed by 6 bases and J by 2 bases, leaving 16 bases between them.

This clone appeared once. This chain's CDR3 is CASSDNGRASEKLFF. For the CDR3, the DNA is TGTGCCAGCAGTGATAATGGCAGGGCTAGTGAAAAACTGTTTTTT. This chain links TRBV2 with TRBJ1-4, with D perhaps matching TRBD1 (5 bases). The CDR3 totals 15 residues. Per the germline V gene, CDR1 is SNHLY and CDR2 is FYNNEI. V lost 3 bases and J lost 7, with 15 bases in between.

This clone was recorded a few times. J is TRBJ2-3 and V is TRBV15; perhaps TRBD1 as D (5 bases). CDR1 is LNHNV, CDR2 YYDKDF, per germline (reference sequence). CDR3 size: 14 residues. Trimming shortened V by 2 bases and J by 3 bases, and 9 bases separated the two germline ends. The CDR3 here is CATSRQGGTDTQYF. The CDR3 nucleotides are TGTGCCACCAGCAGACAGGGTGGGACAGATACGCAGTATTTT.

The chain employs TRBV30 and TRBJ1-3; no clear D. This CDR3 is 11 amino acids long. The germline CDR1 and CDR2 sequences are GTSNPN and SVGIG (reference sequence). The ends were cut back, 4 bases at V and 4 bases at J, with 5 bases in the middle. The CDR3: CAWTLGNTIYF. The CDR3 DNA reads as TGTGCCTGGACTCTCGGAAACACCATATATTTT.

The gene calls are TRBV6-5 and TRBJ1-1; a possible D gene is TRBD1 (6 bases). Trimming removed 8 bases at V and 5 bases at J, with 18 bases between. There are 14 residues in the CDR3. CDR1 and CDR2 (germline): MNHEY, SVGAGI. The DNA for the CDR3 is TGTGCCAGCCGCAGGGCGGGGGCGAAAACTGAAGCTTTCTTT. It is translated as CASRRAGAKTEAFF.

This chain's CDR3 is CASSDLRSQGRDGYTF. The CDR3 DNA is TGTGCCAGCAGTGACCTCCGGAGCCAGGGGAGAGATGGCTACACCTTC. The chain uses TRBV2 and TRBJ1-2; possibly TRBD1 for D (6 bases). CDR1 SNHLY and CDR2 FYNNEI come from the germline V gene. Trimming cost V 3 bases and J 6 bases, with 20 bases left between them. This CDR3 has 16 amino acids.

V usage is TRBV28 and J usage is TRBJ2-1; D remains ambiguous. This CDR3 contains 12 residues. The germline CDR1 and CDR2 sequences are MDHEN and SYDVKM. V lost 6 bases and J 6 bases, leaving 9 bases between the germline ends. The CDR3, as DNA: TGTGCCAGCAGCCCTACGATCAATGAGCAGTTCTTC. This encodes CASSPTINEQFF.

The chain is built from TRBV28 and TRBJ2-3; D is perhaps TRBD2 (5 bases). The V and J ends lost 7 bases and 2 bases respectively, with 16 bases between them. This CDR3 comprises 15 residues. Per germline, CDR1 MDHEN and CDR2 SYDVKM. The DNA for the CDR3 is TGTGCCAGCATACGGACTTCATCCTTCACAGATACGCAGTATTTT. This translates into CASIRTSSFTDTQYF. Based on the CDR3 plus reference TRBV28 and TRBJ2-3, the full variable domain is DVKVTQSSRYLVKRTGEKVFLECVQDMDHENMFWYRQDPGLGLRLIYFSYDVKMKEKGDIPEGYSVSREKKERFSLILESASTNQTSMYLCASIRTSSFTDTQYFGPGTRLTVL.

The chain uses TRBV18 and TRBJ2-7; the D gene is possibly TRBD2 (5 bases). Germline values: CDR1 KGHSH, CDR2 LQKENI. V lost 0 bases, J lost 6 bases, and 9 bases lay in between. The CDR3 covers 13 residues. CDR3: CASSPPRVLEQYF. In DNA form, the CDR3 reads TGTGCCAGCTCACCACCGAGGGTACTCGAGCAGTACTTC. Based on the CDR3 plus reference TRBV18 and TRBJ2-7, the full variable domain is NAGVMQNPRHLVRRRGQEARLRCSPMKGHSHVYWYRQLPEEGLKFMVYLQKENIIDESGMPKERFSAEFPKEGPSILRIQQVVRGDSAAYFCASSPPRVLEQYFGPGTRLTVT.

The rearrangement joins TRBV7-9 to TRBJ1-4; D is possibly TRBD1 (6 bases). The V end was cut by 1 base, the J end by 3 bases, with 9 bases between. CDR1 and CDR2 (germline): SEHNR, FQNEAQ (reference sequence). The CDR3 sequence is 15 residues long. CDR3 region: CASSLGQAANEKLFF. The DNA for the CDR3 is TGTGCCAGCAGCTTAGGACAGGCGGCTAATGAAAAACTGTTTTTT.

The rearrangement uses TRBV5-4 and TRBJ2-3, with 7 bases fitting TRBD1. This CDR3 has 14 residues. The germline V gene encodes CDR1 SGHNT and CDR2 YYREEE (reference sequence). With 3 bases clipped from V and 1 base from J, the junction kept 2 bases outside the gene matches. CDR3 DNA sequence: TGTGCCAGCAGCTCGGGACAGCGCACAGATACGCAGTATTTT. Its protein is CASSSGQRTDTQYF. The full variable domain, rest sourced from reference TRBV5-4 and TRBJ2-3, is ETGVTQSPTHLIKTRGQQVTLRCSSQSGHNTVSWYQQALGQGPQFIFQYYREEENGRGNFPPRFSGLQFPNYSSELNVNALELDDSALYLCASSSGQRTDTQYFGPGTRLTVL.

The chain employs TRBV5-5 and TRBJ2-3; TRBD2 aligns across 12 bases. Per the germline V gene, CDR1 is SGHKS and CDR2 is YYEKEE (reference sequence). V lost 4 bases and J lost 6; bases outside the gene matches: 6. This CDR3 is 15 amino acids long. The CDR3 here is CASSATSGGFDTQYF. The CDR3 DNA sequence: TGTGCCAGCAGCGCGACTAGCGGGGGCTTCGATACGCAGTATTTT.

V gene TRBV7-3 combines with J gene TRBJ2-3; weak D call: TRBD1 (6 bases). With 5 bases removed from V and 0 bases from J, the gap between germline ends came to 12 bases. This CDR3 has 15 amino acids. From germline, CDR1 is SGHTA and CDR2 FQGTGA. The CDR3 loop reads CASSPQGPSTDTQYF. The CDR3 DNA sequence: TGTGCCAGCAGCCCACAGGGTCCTAGCACAGATACGCAGTATTTT. The complete variable domain, with remaining parts taken from reference TRBV7-3 and TRBJ2-3, reads GAGVSQTPSNKVTEKGKYVELRCDPISGHTALYWYRQSLGQGPEFLIYFQGTGAADDSGLPNDRFFAVRPEGSVSTLKIQRTERGDSAVYLCASSPQGPSTDTQYFGPGTRLTVL.

The chain combines TRBV12-3 or TRBV12-4 with TRBJ2-5; TRBD1 agrees at 8 bases. Losses at the gene ends were 8 bases for V and 4 bases for J; bases not matched to a gene: 6. The CDR3 has 13 residues. The CDR3, as DNA: TGTGCCAGCGGACAGGGTTTCCCAGAGACCCAGTACTTC. Amino acids: CASGQGFPETQYF.

The chain combines TRBV7-2 with TRBJ1-2, with 8 bases lining up with TRBD1. Germline V lookup: CDR1 SGHTA, CDR2 FQGNSA. V was clipped by 5 bases and J by 5 bases; unmatched bases: 7. The CDR3 is made up of 14 amino acids. The CDR3 nucleotides are TGTGCCAGCAGCGACGGACAGGGACCTTATGGCTACACCTTC. Protein: CASSDGQGPYGYTF.

This clone was found once. This chain connects TRBV18 to TRBJ2-7; D unclear. Trimming removed 0 bases from V and 4 bases from J, with 10 bases in between. This CDR3 has 14 amino acids. Germline V gene lookup returns CDR1 KGHSH and CDR2 LQKENI. The CDR3 loop reads CASSPPSRLYEQYF. In nucleotides, the CDR3 is TGTGCCAGCTCACCACCGAGCAGGCTGTACGAGCAGTACTTC. The complete variable domain, with remaining parts taken from reference TRBV18 and TRBJ2-7, reads NAGVMQNPRHLVRRRGQEARLRCSPMKGHSHVYWYRQLPEEGLKFMVYLQKENIIDESGMPKERFSAEFPKEGPSILRIQQVVRGDSAAYFCASSPPSRLYEQYFGPGTRLTVT.

This rearrangement joins TRBV7-3 to TRBJ2-1; D might be TRBD1 (6 bases). V was clipped by 4 bases and J by 3 bases, with 13 bases between them. Germline V gene data show CDR1 as SGHTA and CDR2 as FQGTGA. The CDR3 extends over 15 amino acids. The CDR3 DNA reads as TGTGCCAGCAGCTCGACCAGGGGCGGCTACAATGAGCAGTTCTTC. Encoded protein: CASSSTRGGYNEQFF.

The rearrangement links TRBV5-1 to TRBJ1-2; 8 nucleotides match TRBD1. Per germline, CDR1 SGHRS and CDR2 YFSETQ. Trimming removed 4 bases from V and 5 bases from J; junction bases left unmatched: 10. The CDR3 is 15 residues long. The CDR3 is CASSTTGTGSYGYTF. CDR3 DNA: TGCGCCAGCAGCACAACCGGGACAGGCTCTTATGGCTACACCTTC.

The genes are TRBV2 and TRBJ1-6, with a tentative D call TRBD1 (5 bases). V lost 2 bases to trimming and J lost 8 bases, with 13 bases between them. The length of the CDR3 is 15 residues. Germline V gene data show CDR1 as SNHLY and CDR2 as FYNNEI. The CDR3 loop is CASSEYETEYSPLHF. The CDR3 nucleotides are TGTGCCAGCAGTGAATACGAGACAGAGTATTCACCCCTCCACTTT. The full variable domain, with the rest looked up from reference TRBV2 and TRBJ1-6, is EPEVTQTPSHQVTQMGQEVILRCVPISNHLYFYWYRQILGQKVEFLVSFYNNEISEKSEIFDDQFSVERPDGSNFTLKIRSTKLEDSAMYFCASSEYETEYSPLHFGNGTRLTVT.

The chain couples TRBV19 to TRBJ1-5; no firm D call. The CDR3 length is 14 residues. Trimming removed 10 bases at V and 3 bases at J, with 16 bases between. Germline assignment: CDR1 LNHDA and CDR2 SQIVND (reference sequence). In DNA, the CDR3 is TGTGCCACTCAGAGAGGTGGGTTCAATCAGCCCCAGCATTTT. It specifies CATQRGGFNQPQHF.

J is TRBJ2-5 and V is TRBV12-5; 9 nucleotides line up with TRBD2. Germline CDR1 and CDR2: LGHNT and FRNRAP. The CDR3 is 15 amino acids. Unmatched junction bases numbered 2, after V lost 0 bases and J lost 3 bases. The CDR3 DNA follows: TGTGCTAGTGGTTTGGTTAGCGGGGGTAAAGAGACCCAGTACTTC. As protein: CASGLVSGGKETQYF.

This chain uses TRBV7-6 with TRBJ1-1, with TRBD1 identical over 7 bases. Germline CDR1 SGHVS, CDR2 FNYEAQ. The CDR3 covers 15 residues. V dropped 5 bases and J dropped 5; count of bases not matched to a gene: 11. CDR3 DNA sequence: TGTGCCAGCAGCACCCGACAGGGAGCGGGTACTGAAGCTTTCTTT. Translating it yields CASSTRQGAGTEAFF.

The chain couples TRBV6-1 to TRBJ2-7, with a possible D match to TRBD2 (5 bases). The V and J ends lost 2 bases and 4 bases respectively, with 9 bases between them. The CDR3 extends over 13 amino acids. Germline V gene data show CDR1 as MNHNS and CDR2 as SASEGT. This CDR3 reads CASSELRGYEQYV. In DNA, the CDR3 is TGTGCCAGCAGTGAACTTCGCGGGTACGAGCAGTACGTC.

The rearrangement uses TRBV28 and TRBJ1-2; 9 nucleotides align to TRBD1. This CDR3 region has 14 residues. Germline V gene data show CDR1 as MDHEN and CDR2 as SYDVKM. The J segment lost 4 bases and the V segment lost 4 bases, leaving 4 bases of the junction unmatched. Here the CDR3 DNA reads TGTGCCAGCAGTTCGGGACAGGGACCCTATGGCTACACCTTC. Translated, it gives CASSSGQGPYGYTF.

The chain couples TRBV19 to TRBJ1-5; D possibly corresponds to TRBD1 (6 bases). The CDR3 length is 12 residues. In germline, CDR1 is LNHDA, CDR2 SQIVND (reference sequence). V dropped 6 bases and J dropped 5 bases, with 8 bases sitting between them. The CDR3 sequence: CASRGTHQPQHF. The CDR3 nucleotides are TGTGCCAGTAGGGGGACACATCAGCCCCAGCATTTT.